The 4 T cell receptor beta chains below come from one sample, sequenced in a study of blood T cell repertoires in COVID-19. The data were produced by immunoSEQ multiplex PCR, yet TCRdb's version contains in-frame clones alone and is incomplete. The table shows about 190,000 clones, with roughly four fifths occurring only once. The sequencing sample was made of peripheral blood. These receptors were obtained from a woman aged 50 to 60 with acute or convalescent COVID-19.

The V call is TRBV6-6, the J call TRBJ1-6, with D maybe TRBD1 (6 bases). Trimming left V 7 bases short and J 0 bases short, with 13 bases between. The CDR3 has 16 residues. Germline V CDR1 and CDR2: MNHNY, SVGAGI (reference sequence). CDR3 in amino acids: CASTQGGSSYNSPLHF. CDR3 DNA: TGTGCCAGCACACAAGGGGGTAGCTCCTATAATTCACCCCTCCACTTT.

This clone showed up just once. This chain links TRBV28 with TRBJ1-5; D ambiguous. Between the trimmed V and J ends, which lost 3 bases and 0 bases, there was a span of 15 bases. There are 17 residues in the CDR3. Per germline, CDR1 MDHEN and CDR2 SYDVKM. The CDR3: CASSLPPLGYSNQPQHF. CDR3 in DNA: TGTGCCAGCAGTTTGCCCCCCCTGGGCTATAGCAATCAGCCCCAGCATTTT.

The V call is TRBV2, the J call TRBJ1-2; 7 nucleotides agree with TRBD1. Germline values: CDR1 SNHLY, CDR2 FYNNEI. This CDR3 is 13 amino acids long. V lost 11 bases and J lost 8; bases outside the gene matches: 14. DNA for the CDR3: TGTGCCTCAGGGGGAGACGGAGGGGCCGGCTACACCTTC. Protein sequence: CASGGDGGAGYTF.

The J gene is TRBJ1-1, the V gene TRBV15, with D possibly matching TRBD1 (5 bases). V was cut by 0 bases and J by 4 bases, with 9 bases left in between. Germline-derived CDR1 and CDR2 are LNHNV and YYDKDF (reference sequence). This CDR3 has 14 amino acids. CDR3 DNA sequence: TGTGCCACCAGCAGAGATCAGGGTAGCACTGAAGCTTTCTTT. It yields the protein CATSRDQGSTEAFF.